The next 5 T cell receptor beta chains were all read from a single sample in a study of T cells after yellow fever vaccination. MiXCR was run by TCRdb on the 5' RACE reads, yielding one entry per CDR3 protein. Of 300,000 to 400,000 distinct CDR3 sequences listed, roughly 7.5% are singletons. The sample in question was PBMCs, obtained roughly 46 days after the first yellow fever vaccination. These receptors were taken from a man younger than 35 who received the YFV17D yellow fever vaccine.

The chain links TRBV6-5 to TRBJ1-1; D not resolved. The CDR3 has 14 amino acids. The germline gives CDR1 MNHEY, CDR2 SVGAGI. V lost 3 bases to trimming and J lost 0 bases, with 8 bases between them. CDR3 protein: CASSYSAMNTEAFF. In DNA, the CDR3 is TGTGCCAGCAGTTATTCGGCGATGAACACTGAAGCTTTCTTT.

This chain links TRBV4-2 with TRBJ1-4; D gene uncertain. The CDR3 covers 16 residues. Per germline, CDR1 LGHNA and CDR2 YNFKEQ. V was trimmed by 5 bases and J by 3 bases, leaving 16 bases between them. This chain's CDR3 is CASSSSPREANEKLFF. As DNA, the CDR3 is TGTGCCAGCAGCTCCTCCCCACGGGAGGCTAATGAAAAACTGTTTTTT.

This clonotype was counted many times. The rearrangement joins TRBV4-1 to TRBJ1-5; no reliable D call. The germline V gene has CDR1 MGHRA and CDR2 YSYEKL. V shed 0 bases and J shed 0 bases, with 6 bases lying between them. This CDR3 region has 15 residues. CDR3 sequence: CASSQEGYSNQPQHF. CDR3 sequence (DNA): TGCGCCAGCAGCCAAGAGGGCTATAGCAATCAGCCCCAGCATTTT.

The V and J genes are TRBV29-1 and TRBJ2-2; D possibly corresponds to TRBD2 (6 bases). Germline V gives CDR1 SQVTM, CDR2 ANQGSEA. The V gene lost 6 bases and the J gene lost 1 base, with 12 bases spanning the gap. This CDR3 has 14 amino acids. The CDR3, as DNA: TGCAGCGTCCGACTAGTGGGGAACACCGGGGAGCTGTTTTTT. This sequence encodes CSVRLVGNTGELFF.

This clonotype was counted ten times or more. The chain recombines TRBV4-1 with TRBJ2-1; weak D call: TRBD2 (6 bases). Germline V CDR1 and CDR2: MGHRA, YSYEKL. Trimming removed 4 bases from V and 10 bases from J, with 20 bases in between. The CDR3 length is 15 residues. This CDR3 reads CASSPGLSSGGEQFF. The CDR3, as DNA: TGCGCCAGCAGCCCGGGACTGTCGAGTGGGGGGGAGCAGTTCTTC.